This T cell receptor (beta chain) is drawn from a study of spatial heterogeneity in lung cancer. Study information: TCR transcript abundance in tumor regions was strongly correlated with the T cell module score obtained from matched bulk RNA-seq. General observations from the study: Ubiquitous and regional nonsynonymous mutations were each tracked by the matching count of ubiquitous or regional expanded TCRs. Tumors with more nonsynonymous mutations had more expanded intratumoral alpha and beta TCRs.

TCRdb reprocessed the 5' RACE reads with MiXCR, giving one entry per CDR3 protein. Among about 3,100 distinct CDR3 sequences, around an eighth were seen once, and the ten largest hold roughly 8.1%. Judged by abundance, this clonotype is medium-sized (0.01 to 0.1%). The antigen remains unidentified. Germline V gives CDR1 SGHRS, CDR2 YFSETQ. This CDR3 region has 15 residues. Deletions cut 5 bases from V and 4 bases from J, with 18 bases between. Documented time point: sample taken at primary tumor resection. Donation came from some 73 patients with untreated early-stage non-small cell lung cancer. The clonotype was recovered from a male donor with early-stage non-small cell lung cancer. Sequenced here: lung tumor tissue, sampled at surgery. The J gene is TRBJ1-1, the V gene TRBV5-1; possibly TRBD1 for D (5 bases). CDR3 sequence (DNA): TGCGCCAGCAGGTCTCAGACAGACCTTGGCACTGAAGCTTTCTTT. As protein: CASRSQTDLGTEAFF.